The T cell receptor (beta chain) under discussion was sequenced for a study of human T cells and chemical hapten exposure (dated by TCRdb to 2020 to 2022). Regarding the complete study: For sensitization, 2% DPC in acetone was applied to a 2 cm by 2 cm area of upper inner arm skin. Patients additionally received weekly therapeutic DPC doses to the scalp throughout the approximately 22-week study period. Patch tests used Finn chambers with 0.01% DPC on the upper back, scored after 6 days by International Contact Dermatitis Research Group standards. Alopecia areata with under or over 50% scalp involvement, alopecia totalis and alopecia universalis were represented in the patient cohort, which was mostly female. Libraries were pooled for sequencing, and variation in per-sample TCR yields was attributed mainly to small differences in library volumes within the pool. Peripheral blood TCR repertoire changes were tracked in vivo in alopecia patients during primary and secondary sensitization to the hapten diphenylcyclopropenone (DPC). Blood samples were taken from patients before sensitization (week 0) and then at 2, 6 and about 24 weeks after DPC sensitization. Around 30 alopecia patients provided blood for TCR sequencing at one to four time points (pre-sensitization, 2, 6 and 24 weeks).

In light of the paper, this sample's time point label describes: pre-sensitization, week 0. The treatment or condition label on this specimen signifies: therapeutic diphenylcyclopropenone sensitization with weekly scalp DPC. Blood at each patch-test visit was drawn before the patch test was applied. Patients were eligible if aged 18 to 70, diagnosed with alopecia and judged suitable for DPC therapy, and pregnant patients were excluded. Total RNA was extracted from unfractionated whole blood that had been collected in Tempus Blood RNA tubes. Including the terminal cysteine and phenylalanine, the CDR3 comprises 11 residues. Only CDR3 DNA remains: 33 bases, in frame from the first base. CDR1 and CDR2 (MNHEY, SVGEGT) derive from the germline V gene. The library came from RACE. Sequencing was carried out with a NextSeq 500. During library preparation, unique molecular identifiers were attached to individual cDNA molecules so that TCRs could be counted in a quantitative, reproducible way. For every blood RNA sample, sequencing covered both the TCR alpha and TCR beta chains. The authors' analysis ran thus. Samples had a median of approximately 93,000 TCRs, with a range from 23,224 to 690,600. The Decombinator software suite was used to annotate the V, J and CDR3 of the TCR reads. To make PS versus PT1 abundance plots, every sample was subsampled to the same number of TCRs (28,000). TCRs were defined as expanded if absent before sensitization and observed at least eight times at the 2-week time point. Clones were called with MiXCR by TCRdb after fastp trimmed the public reads at Q25, and only in-frame beta chains were retained. A single entry per CDR3 protein holds the most common genes and DNA from its merged rows. The V and J calls and clone size are TCRdb's, not the authors'. The sample contains more than 250,000 distinct CDR3 sequences, more than 6.5% of them found a single time. The ten largest clones take up approximately 2.3% of the sample.

Ten or more counts support this clonotype. This receptor's antigen is unknown. The junction differs from germline at one of its ends, possibly a read error. What the study reported, not specific to this receptor: No change with DPC sensitization was found in the number of TCRs above 1 in 1000 frequency, and no evidence of global repertoire structure alterations was found. After repeated subsampling, changes were observed in the strength of the expansion versus patch-test correlation and in the threshold at which the correlation became significant. All patients had alopecia, a presumed autoimmune disease, so their immune response might differ from that of healthy individuals. Patch test score correlated positively with the number of PT1 expanded TCRs, reaching significance at thresholds 8, 16 and 32 but not at 4. Expanded TCRs formed significantly more large CDR3 similarity clusters than pre-sensitization or healthy control sets, consistent with antigen-driven responses.

This chain is built from TRBV6-2 or TRBV6-3 and TRBJ2-7; TRBD1 matches 7 bases in the middle. This sequence originates from a woman between 35 and 50 years old with alopecia areata. Some clones in this sample may be carry-over from other donors' samples. The source material was whole blood, sampled in connection with sensitization to the hapten diphenylcyclopropenone (DPC). The CDR3 protein is CASRGDSVSHF. The DNA sequence is given as TGTGCCAGCAGGGGGGACAGTGTATCCCACTTC.